The 2 T cell receptor beta chains below all came from one sample that was sequenced in a study of blood T cell repertoires in COVID-19. TCRdb's copy holds only in-frame clones and misses some; the assay was immunoSEQ multiplex PCR. The repertoire holds about 310,000 clones, with around 89% as singletons. What was sequenced was PBMCs or T cells enriched from blood (not recorded which). The source is a woman aged 40 to 50 who had recovered from COVID-19.

The chain links TRBV28 to TRBJ1-6; maybe TRBD1 (5 bases). This CDR3 comprises 14 residues. Trimming shortened V by 3 bases and J by 8 bases, and 11 bases separated the two germline ends. Germline assignment: CDR1 MDHEN and CDR2 SYDVKM. CDR3 nucleotides: TGTGCCAGCAGTTTCGCAGGGAGGGATTCACCCCTCCACTTT. Its translation: CASSFAGRDSPLHF.

The chain carries TRBV5-1 and TRBJ1-5; D is ambiguous. Germline lookup yields CDR1 SGHRS and CDR2 YFSETQ. The CDR3 contains 13 residues. Trimming cost V 5 bases and J 5 bases, with 11 bases left between them. CDR3 DNA sequence: TGCGCCAGCAGGAGGAGCCCCGATCAGCCCCAGCATTTT. Protein: CASRRSPDQPQHF.